The clone carrying this TCR beta chain was seen repeatedly, ten times or more. Its antigen is not identified. Healthy controls consisted of blood bank volunteers in Maryland, USA. The sample is drawn from a study of neurological immune-mediated disorders. Study observations and caveats: The study found no CDR3 amino acid sequences shared by expanded clones across subjects, suggesting private repertoires in all groups. Healthy controls had more TCR clonal expansion than multiple sclerosis, which showed the least, whereas HTLV-1-associated myelopathy showed the most.

Germline CDR1 is SGHVS and CDR2 is FQNEAQ. With 1 base clipped from V and 7 bases from J, the junction kept 8 bases outside the gene matches. The length of the CDR3 is 16 residues. TCRdb ran MiXCR on the 5' RACE reads and lists one entry per CDR3 protein. The data hold 30,000 or so distinct CDR3 sequences, with 12% observed a single time. The receptor was isolated from a man in his 60s in good health. This chain uses TRBV7-8 with TRBJ2-1; 9 bases agree with TRBD2. The sample consisted of PBMCs. The CDR3, as DNA: TGTGCCAGCAGCTTAGTGTTTGCGGGGGGGGGGAATGAGCAGTTCTTC. Translated: CASSLVFAGGGNEQFF. The whole variable domain, filled in from reference TRBV7-8 and TRBJ2-1, reads GAGVSQSPRYKVAKRGQDVALRCDPISGHVSLFWYQQALGQGPEFLTYFQNEAQLDKSGLPSDRFFAERPEGSVSTLKIQRTQQEDSAVYLCASSLVFAGGGNEQFFGPGTRLTVL.